This T cell receptor (beta chain) was found in a study of cytomegalovirus exposure and HLA in healthy donors. Points from the study as a whole: Researchers catalogued some 160 TCR beta chains as cytomegalovirus-associated.

Details on this clone: Its antigen is unidentified.

TCRdb's copy holds only in-frame clones and misses some; the assay was immunoSEQ multiplex PCR. Of approximately 260,000 clones detected, 86% appear once; the ten largest clones hold 1.2%. This CDR3 comprises 14 residues. V was clipped by 0 bases and J by 1 base, with 7 bases between them. Germline V gives CDR1 SGHDT, CDR2 YYEEEE. This sequence joins TRBV5-6 and TRBJ1-2, with D uncertain. Specimen: PBMCs. The TCR sequence derives from a woman younger than 45 in good health and CMV-seropositive. The CDR3 DNA follows: TGTGCCAGCAGCTTGGACAGTTATAACTATGGCTACACCTTC. Protein product: CASSLDSYNYGYTF.